This T cell receptor (beta chain) comes out of a study of blood T cell repertoires in COVID-19. V was pared by 1 base and J by 10 bases, with 10 bases of the junction left unmatched. The CDR3 spans 15 residues. Germline CDR1 and CDR2: SGHTS and YDEGEE. Assay used: immunoSEQ multiplex PCR; TCRdb lists only in-frame clones, some missing. The profile covers more than 200,000 clones, with approximately 86% appearing a single time and roughly 1.6% taken by the ten largest. The rearrangement joins TRBV5-8 to TRBJ1-1; 10 bases agree with TRBD1. The TCR sequence derives from a woman aged 45-60 years who had recovered from COVID-19. Sequencing was performed on PBMCs or T cells enriched from blood (not recorded which). The CDR3 protein is CASSLRGQGLGSAFF. The CDR3 nucleotides are TGTGCCAGCAGCTTGAGGGGACAGGGGCTTGGTTCAGCTTTCTTT.